This entry is about one TCR beta chain. As processed by the authors: Counts of nucleated cells, estimated from reference gene primer amplification, were obtained. Clones were read by immunoSEQ multiplex PCR, and TCRdb kept only the in-frame ones, dropping some. V and J calls and clone size come straight from that table; D and trimming were deduced from the DNA. The repertoire holds approximately 220,000 clones, roughly four fifths seen once, with 4.5% to 5% in the top ten. Cohorts were based on clinical histories the participants reported. The data derive from a study of blood T cell repertoires in COVID-19. Study in general: Samples came from the United States, Italy and Spain, spanning acute and convalescent COVID-19. Sample material is recorded as cDNA or gDNA derived from T cells, B-cell-depleted T cells, or PBMCs.

Germline V CDR1 and CDR2: GTSNPN, SVGIG (reference sequence). The CDR3 is 12 amino acids. V trimming: 5 bases; J trimming: 3 bases; junction bases outside the gene matches: 3. Sequenced input: PBMCs or T cells enriched from blood (not recorded which). The chain carries TRBV30 and TRBJ2-7, with 8 bases aligning to TRBD1. The source is a woman between 50 and 59 years old who had been exposed to COVID-19. CDR3 in DNA: TGTGCCTGGGAAACAGGGGGCTACGAGCAGTACTTC. This encodes CAWETGGYEQYF.